The 24 T cell receptor beta chains in this list originate from one sample, sequenced in a study of blood T cell repertoires in COVID-19. Profiling relied on immunoSEQ multiplex PCR, and the TCRdb table lists in-frame clones only, not all of them. The sample consists of under 450,000 clones, more than 75% of them appearing once. Sequenced input: peripheral blood. All receptors come from a human donor with acute or convalescent COVID-19. The donor label of this sample is uncertain.

V and J are TRBV9 and TRBJ2-2; TRBD2 matches 8 bases. This CDR3 comprises 16 residues. The V segment lost 4 bases and the J segment 7 bases; nucleotides outside the gene matches: 12. Per the germline V gene, CDR1 is SGDLS and CDR2 is YYNGEE. CDR3 protein: CASSPLIREGHGELFF. DNA for the CDR3: TGTGCCAGCAGCCCCCTTATACGGGAGGGCCACGGGGAGCTGTTTTTT.

This clone was observed once. The CDR3 DNA reads as TGTGCCAGCAGTCAACAGGGGATCGGGGCCAACGTCCTGACTTTC. Amino acid sequence: CASSQQGIGANVLTF. The chain employs TRBV27 and TRBJ2-6; 7 bases are shared with TRBD1. Germline CDR1 is MNHEY and CDR2 is SMNVEV (reference sequence). This CDR3 is built from 15 residues. J gave up 4 bases and V 5 bases, and 5 bases lay outside the gene matches.

The V and J genes are TRBV7-2 and TRBJ2-5; D may be TRBD2 (6 bases). The CDR3 contains 14 residues. Germline V lookup: CDR1 SGHTA, CDR2 FQGNSA. Trimming removed 6 bases at V and 5 bases at J, with 16 bases between. CDR3 loop: CASRIADRRETQYF. For the CDR3, the DNA is TGTGCCAGCAGGATAGCGGACCGTCGGGAGACCCAGTACTTC.

The chain couples TRBV7-8 to TRBJ1-1; D uncertain. Germline CDR1 and CDR2: SGHVS and FQNEAQ. CDR3 length equals 17 residues. Trimming left V 2 bases short and J 3 bases short, with 19 bases between. In DNA, the CDR3 is TGTGCCAGCAGCTTATACCGGGTGGGGAGTAGGGACACTGAAGCTTTCTTT. Encoded protein: CASSLYRVGSRDTEAFF.

The chain has TRBV3-1 (or the pseudogene TRBV3-2) and TRBJ1-6, with TRBD1 matching 8 bases. CDR1 is LGHDT, CDR2 YNNKEL, per germline (reference sequence). Trimming at V came to 3 bases and at J to 10 bases, leaving 14 bases not matched to a gene. CDR3 size: 17 residues. CDR3 nucleotides: TGTGCCAGCAGCCAGGTAGCCGGGACAGGCGGCAGCTCACCCCTCCACTTT. Its translation: CASSQVAGTGGSSPLHF.

The genes are TRBV7-9 and TRBJ2-7, with TRBD1 identical over 7 bases. The J segment lost 7 bases and the V segment lost 2 bases, leaving 5 bases of the junction unmatched. This CDR3 is 13 amino acids long. Germline V CDR1 and CDR2: SEHNR, FQNEAQ (reference sequence). This CDR3 is CASSLITGEEQYF. The CDR3 DNA follows: TGTGCCAGCAGCTTAATAACAGGGGAGGAGCAGTACTTC.

This chain connects TRBV28 to TRBJ1-5, with D maybe TRBD1 (5 bases). The germline CDR1 and CDR2 sequences are MDHEN and SYDVKM. V was trimmed by 6 bases and J by 3 bases, leaving 21 bases between them. The CDR3 covers 17 residues. Here the CDR3 reads CASRRGPGRGINQPQHF. As DNA, the CDR3 is TGTGCCAGCAGGAGGGGCCCAGGGAGGGGTATCAATCAGCCCCAGCATTTT.

The V gene is TRBV5-4, the J gene TRBJ2-4, with TRBD1 matching over 10 bases. Trimming removed 4 bases from V and 5 bases from J; junction bases left unmatched: 9. Germline CDR1 reads SGHNT; CDR2 reads YYREEE (reference sequence). The CDR3 extends over 16 amino acids. The CDR3 coding sequence is TGTGCCAGCAGCCCGACCCTTGGGACAGGGGAAAACATTCAGTACTTC. This codes for CASSPTLGTGENIQYF.

On this clone: Different DNA sequences within this sample yield the same CDR3. The genes are TRBV27 and TRBJ2-7, with 8 bases matching TRBD1. This CDR3 region has 13 residues. V was clipped by 8 bases and J by 0 bases; unmatched bases: 3. The germline V gene has CDR1 MNHEY and CDR2 SMNVEV (reference sequence). The CDR3 DNA is TGTGCCAGCGGACAGGGTAGCTCCTACGAGCAGTACTTC. As protein: CASGQGSSYEQYF.

This sequence joins TRBV18 and TRBJ1-5; 7 bases are shared with TRBD1. V was clipped by 0 bases and J by 6 bases; unmatched bases: 8. Germline values: CDR1 KGHSH, CDR2 LQKENI. CDR3 length equals 16 residues. In DNA form, the CDR3 reads TGTGCCAGCTCACCACCAGGCTCAGGGGGTGGTCAGCCCCAGCATTTT. Protein sequence: CASSPPGSGGGQPQHF.

Notes on this clone: An end of the junction differs from the germline gene, which may be a read error. This chain links TRBV5-5 with TRBJ1-2, with a weak D call TRBD1 (6 bases). Germline CDR1 and CDR2: SGHKS and YYEKEE (reference sequence). This CDR3 is 14 amino acids long. DNA for the CDR3: TGTGCCAGCAGCACCCGCTACGGGGAGGGGGGCAGCCCCTTC. Encoded protein: CASSTRYGEGGSPF.

The rearrangement joins TRBV9 to TRBJ1-1; D remains unclear. In germline, CDR1 is SGDLS, CDR2 YYNGEE. The CDR3 length is 13 residues. V dropped 0 bases and J dropped 4 bases, with 7 bases sitting between them. CDR3 sequence: CASSVGLFTEAFF. The DNA of the CDR3 is TGTGCCAGCAGCGTAGGACTTTTCACTGAAGCTTTCTTT.

The chain recombines TRBV5-6 with TRBJ1-3, with D possibly TRBD1 on 5 matching bases. Per germline, CDR1 SGHDT and CDR2 YYEEEE. The length of the CDR3 is 16 residues. Between the trimmed V and J ends, which lost 2 bases and 5 bases, there was a span of 17 bases. Written as DNA, the CDR3 is TGTGCCAGCAGCTTCTTCGGGACTGGGGGTAGAAACACCATATATTTT. Translated: CASSFFGTGGRNTIYF.

This clone occurred once. This chain connects TRBV5-1 to TRBJ2-1; the match to TRBD2 covers 9 bases. Unmatched junction bases numbered 8, after V lost 4 bases and J lost 0 bases. The CDR3 loop spans 17 amino acids. Germline V CDR1 and CDR2: SGHRS, YFSETQ. The CDR3 bases are TGCGCCAGCAGCCCTAGCGGGGCGGTTAGCTCCTACAATGAGCAGTTCTTC. It yields the protein CASSPSGAVSSYNEQFF.

The table lists this clone with a count of one. The chain is built from TRBV10-3 and TRBJ1-4; D is undetermined. CDR3 size: 13 residues. Germline V gene lookup returns CDR1 ENHRY and CDR2 SYGVKD. V lost 3 bases and J 3 bases, leaving 5 bases between the germline ends. Here the CDR3 reads CAISDGANEKLFF. In DNA, the CDR3 is TGTGCCATCAGTGACGGGGCTAATGAAAAACTGTTTTTT.

The J gene is TRBJ1-2, the V gene TRBV19; D is undetermined. Germline CDR1 is LNHDA and CDR2 is SQIVND (reference sequence). The V end was cut by 1 base, the J end by 4 bases, with 10 bases between. The CDR3 length is 14 residues. This CDR3 reads CASSIGVTLYGYTF. The DNA for the CDR3 is TGTGCCAGTAGTATAGGTGTGACACTCTATGGCTACACCTTC.

The chain recombines TRBV12-3 or TRBV12-4 with TRBJ1-2; D unclear. This CDR3 has 13 residues. Trimming removed 6 bases at V and 4 bases at J, with 12 bases between. Written as DNA, the CDR3 is TGTGCCAGCAGCCCTACAGACGCCTATGGCTACACCTTC. It codes for CASSPTDAYGYTF.

The chain combines TRBV5-1 with TRBJ1-1; D might be TRBD1 (5 bases). Germline CDR1 is SGHRS and CDR2 is YFSETQ. Deletions cut 0 bases from V and 8 bases from J, with 11 bases between. The CDR3 contains 13 residues. The CDR3 is CASSLAGRGEAFF. The CDR3 coding sequence is TGCGCCAGCAGCTTGGCCGGTAGGGGCGAAGCTTTCTTT.

This clone was counted once. This sequence joins TRBV5-4 and TRBJ1-1; 10 nucleotides agree with TRBD1. Per the germline V gene, CDR1 is SGHNT and CDR2 is YYREEE (reference sequence). V lost 4 bases and J lost 4; bases outside the gene matches: 4. The CDR3 is made up of 14 amino acids. CDR3 nucleotides: TGTGCCAGCAGCCCGGACAGGGGGGCCACTGAAGCTTTCTTT. Protein product: CASSPDRGATEAFF.

About this clone itself: The sample has other DNA sequences that encode this CDR3 too. The chain couples TRBV6-5 to TRBJ1-1; D is ambiguous. Germline CDR1 and CDR2: MNHEY and SVGAGI. The CDR3 totals 13 residues. The germline V and J ends were trimmed by 3 bases and 4 bases, with 9 bases remaining between them. The CDR3: CASSYPGGTEAFF. Here the CDR3 DNA reads TGTGCCAGCAGTTATCCCGGTGGCACTGAAGCTTTCTTT.

The chain joins TRBV18 to TRBJ2-1; possible D gene TRBD1, 6 bases. The ends were cut back, 6 bases at V and 9 bases at J, with 18 bases in the middle. This CDR3 has 14 amino acids. The V gene's germline CDR1 is KGHSH and CDR2 LQKENI. The CDR3 bases are TGTGCCAGCTCTCCAGAAATACAGGGTGGTGAGCAGTTCTTC. This gives the protein CASSPEIQGGEQFF.

CDR3 amino acids: CSVGSFYEQYF. The CDR3 DNA reads as TGCAGCGTTGGTTCGTTCTACGAGCAGTACTTC. J is TRBJ2-7 and V is TRBV29-1; D gene unclear. Germline CDR1 is SQVTM and CDR2 is ANQGSEA. V was clipped by 4 bases and J by 3 bases, with 7 bases between them. This CDR3 comprises 11 residues.

The chain carries TRBV5-1 and TRBJ2-7; D possibly corresponds to TRBD2 (6 bases). V gave up 4 bases and J gave up 4 bases, with 15 bases separating them. Per germline, CDR1 SGHRS and CDR2 YFSETQ. The CDR3 loop spans 14 amino acids. The CDR3: CASSPRGGGYEQYF. The CDR3 DNA reads as TGCGCCAGCAGCCCCCGGGGAGGAGGGTACGAGCAGTACTTC.

The chain has TRBV18 and TRBJ1-1; D is unclear. CDR1 and CDR2 from the germline V gene are KGHSH and LQKENI. The germline V and J ends were trimmed by 3 bases and 11 bases, with 13 bases remaining between them. The CDR3 spans 12 residues. CDR3: CASSPSRDGAFF. CDR3 nucleotide sequence: TGTGCCAGCTCACCCTCTCGGGATGGGGCTTTCTTT.